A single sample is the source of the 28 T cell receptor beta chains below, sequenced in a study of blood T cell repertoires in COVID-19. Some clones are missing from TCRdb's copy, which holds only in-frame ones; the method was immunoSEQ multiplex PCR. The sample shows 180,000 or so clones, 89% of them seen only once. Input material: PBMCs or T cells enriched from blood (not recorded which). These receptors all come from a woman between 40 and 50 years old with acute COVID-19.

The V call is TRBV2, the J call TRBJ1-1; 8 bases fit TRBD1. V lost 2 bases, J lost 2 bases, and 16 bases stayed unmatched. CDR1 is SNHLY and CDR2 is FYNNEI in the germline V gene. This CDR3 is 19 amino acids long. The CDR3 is CASSESAGGANPPNTEAFF. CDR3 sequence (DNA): TGTGCCAGCAGTGAATCGGCAGGGGGCGCAAACCCCCCAAACACTGAAGCTTTCTTT.

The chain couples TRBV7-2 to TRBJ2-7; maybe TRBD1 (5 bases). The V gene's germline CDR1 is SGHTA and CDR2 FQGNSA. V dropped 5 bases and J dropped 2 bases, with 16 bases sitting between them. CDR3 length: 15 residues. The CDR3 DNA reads TGTGCCAGCAGCCTAGACCAGGGCCCCCCCTACGAGCAGTACTTC. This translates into CASSLDQGPPYEQYF.

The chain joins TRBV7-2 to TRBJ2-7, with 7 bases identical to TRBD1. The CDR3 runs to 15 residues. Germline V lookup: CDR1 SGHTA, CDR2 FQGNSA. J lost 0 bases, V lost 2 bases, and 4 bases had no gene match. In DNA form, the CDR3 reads TGTGCCAGCAGCTTAAGGGGGCTGCTCTCCTACGAGCAGTACTTC. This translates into CASSLRGLLSYEQYF.

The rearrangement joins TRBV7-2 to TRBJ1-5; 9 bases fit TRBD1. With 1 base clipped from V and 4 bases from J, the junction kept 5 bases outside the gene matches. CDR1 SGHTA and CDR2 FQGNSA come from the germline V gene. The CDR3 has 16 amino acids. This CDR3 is CASSLEPGQGNQPQHF. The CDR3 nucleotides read TGTGCCAGCAGCTTAGAACCGGGACAGGGTAATCAGCCCCAGCATTTT.

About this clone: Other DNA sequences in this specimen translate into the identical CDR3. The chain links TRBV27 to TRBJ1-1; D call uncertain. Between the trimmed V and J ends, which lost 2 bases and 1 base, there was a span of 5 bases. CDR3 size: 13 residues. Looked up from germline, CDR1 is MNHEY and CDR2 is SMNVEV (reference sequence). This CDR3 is CASSLGRNTEAFF. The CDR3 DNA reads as TGTGCCAGCAGTTTAGGCAGGAACACTGAAGCTTTCTTT.

The CDR3 nucleotides read TGTGCCAGCAGCCAAGAGGCAGGGCTAGCGGGAGTATACGAGCAGTACTTC. This encodes CASSQEAGLAGVYEQYF. The gene calls are TRBV4-2 and TRBJ2-7; 10 positions agree with TRBD2. The CDR3 length is 17 residues. J gave up 4 bases and V 0 bases, and 9 bases lay outside the gene matches. Germline V lookup: CDR1 LGHNA, CDR2 YNFKEQ.

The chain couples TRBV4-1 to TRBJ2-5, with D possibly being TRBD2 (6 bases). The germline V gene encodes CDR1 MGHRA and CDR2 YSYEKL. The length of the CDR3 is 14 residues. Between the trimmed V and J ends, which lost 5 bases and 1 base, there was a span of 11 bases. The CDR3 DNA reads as TGCGCCAGCAGCTATCAGACTAGCCAAGAGACCCAGTACTTC. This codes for CASSYQTSQETQYF.

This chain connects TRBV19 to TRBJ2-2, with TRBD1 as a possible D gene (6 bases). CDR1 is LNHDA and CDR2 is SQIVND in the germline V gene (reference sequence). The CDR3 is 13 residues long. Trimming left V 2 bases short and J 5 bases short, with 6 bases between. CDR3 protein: CASSIQGTGELFF. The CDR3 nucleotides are TGTGCCAGTAGTATACAGGGGACCGGGGAGCTGTTTTTT. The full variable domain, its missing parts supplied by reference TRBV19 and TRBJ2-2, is DGGITQSPKYLFRKEGQNVTLSCEQNLNHDAMYWYRQDPGQGLRLIYYSQIVNDFQKGDIAEGYSVSREKKESFPLTVTSAQKNPTAFYLCASSIQGTGELFFGEGSRLTVL.

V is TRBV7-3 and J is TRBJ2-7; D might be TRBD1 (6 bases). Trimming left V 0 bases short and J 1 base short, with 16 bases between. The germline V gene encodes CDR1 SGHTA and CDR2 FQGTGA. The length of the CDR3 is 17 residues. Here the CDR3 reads CASSLTSGRGDSYEQYF. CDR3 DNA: TGTGCCAGCAGCTTAACGTCTGGCAGGGGCGATTCCTACGAGCAGTACTTC.

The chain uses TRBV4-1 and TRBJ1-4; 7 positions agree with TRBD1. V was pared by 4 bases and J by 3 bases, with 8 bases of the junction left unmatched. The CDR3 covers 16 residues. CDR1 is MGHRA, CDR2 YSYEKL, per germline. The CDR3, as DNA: TGCGCCAGCAGCCCTCGCCCCGGGACAGCTAATGAAAAACTGTTTTTT. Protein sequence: CASSPRPGTANEKLFF.

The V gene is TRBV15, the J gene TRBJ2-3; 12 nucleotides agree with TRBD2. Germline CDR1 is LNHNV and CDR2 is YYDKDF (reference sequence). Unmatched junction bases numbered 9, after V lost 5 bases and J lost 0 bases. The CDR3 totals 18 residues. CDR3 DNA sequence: TGTGCCACCAGCCAGACTAGCGGGGGACCCTCTAGCACAGATACGCAGTATTTT. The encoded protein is CATSQTSGGPSSTDTQYF.

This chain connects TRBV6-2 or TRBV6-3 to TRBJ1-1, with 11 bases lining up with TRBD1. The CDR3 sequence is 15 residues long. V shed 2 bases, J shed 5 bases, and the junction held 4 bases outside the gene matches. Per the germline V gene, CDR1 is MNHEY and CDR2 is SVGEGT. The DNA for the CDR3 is TGTGCCAGCAGTTACAGCCGGGACAGGGGGACTGAAGCTTTCTTT. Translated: CASSYSRDRGTEAFF.

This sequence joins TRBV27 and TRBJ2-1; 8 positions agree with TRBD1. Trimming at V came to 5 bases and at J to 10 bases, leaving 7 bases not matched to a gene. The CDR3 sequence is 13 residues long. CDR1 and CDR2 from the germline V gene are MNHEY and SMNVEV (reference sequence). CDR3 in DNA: TGTGCCAGCAGTCCATATGACAGGGGAGAGCAGTTCTTC. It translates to CASSPYDRGEQFF.

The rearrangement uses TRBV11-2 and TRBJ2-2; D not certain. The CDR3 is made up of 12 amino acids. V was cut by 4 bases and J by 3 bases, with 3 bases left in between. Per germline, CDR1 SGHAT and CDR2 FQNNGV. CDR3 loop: CASSSYTGELFF. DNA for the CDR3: TGTGCCAGCAGCTCCTACACCGGGGAGCTGTTTTTT.

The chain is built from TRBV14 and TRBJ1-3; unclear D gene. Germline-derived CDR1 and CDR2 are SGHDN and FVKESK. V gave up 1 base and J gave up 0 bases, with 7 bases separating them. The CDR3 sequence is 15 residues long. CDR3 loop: CASSQGKPSGNTIYF. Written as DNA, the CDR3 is TGTGCCAGCAGCCAAGGAAAGCCCTCTGGAAACACCATATATTTT.

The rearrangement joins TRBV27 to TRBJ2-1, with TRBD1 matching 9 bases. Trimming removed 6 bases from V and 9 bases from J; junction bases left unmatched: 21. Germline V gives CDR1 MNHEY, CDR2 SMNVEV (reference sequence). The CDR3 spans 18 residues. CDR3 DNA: TGTGCCAGCAGCCGCATTCATTCAGACAGGGGGGTTTGGTGTGAGCAGTTCTTC. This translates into CASSRIHSDRGVWCEQFF.

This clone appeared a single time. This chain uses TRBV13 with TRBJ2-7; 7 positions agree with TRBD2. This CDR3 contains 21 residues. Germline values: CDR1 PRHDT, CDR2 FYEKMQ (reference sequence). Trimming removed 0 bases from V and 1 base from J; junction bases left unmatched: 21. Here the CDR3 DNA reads TGTGCCAGCAGCTTAGGGAGGGCAGATGATACTCTAGCGGTCTCGTCCTACGAGCAGTACTTC. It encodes CASSLGRADDTLAVSSYEQYF.

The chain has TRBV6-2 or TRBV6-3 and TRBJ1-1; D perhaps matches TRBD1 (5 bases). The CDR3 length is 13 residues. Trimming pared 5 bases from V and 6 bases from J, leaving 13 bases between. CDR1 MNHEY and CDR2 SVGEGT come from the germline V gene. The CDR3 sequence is CASSNQGRAEAFF. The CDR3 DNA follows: TGTGCCAGCAGTAATCAGGGTCGTGCTGAAGCTTTCTTT.

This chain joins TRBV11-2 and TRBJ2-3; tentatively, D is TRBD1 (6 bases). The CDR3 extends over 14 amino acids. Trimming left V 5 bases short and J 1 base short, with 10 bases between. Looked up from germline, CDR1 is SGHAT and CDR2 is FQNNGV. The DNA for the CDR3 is TGTGCCAGCAGCATCGGACAGCGCACAGATACGCAGTATTTT. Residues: CASSIGQRTDTQYF.

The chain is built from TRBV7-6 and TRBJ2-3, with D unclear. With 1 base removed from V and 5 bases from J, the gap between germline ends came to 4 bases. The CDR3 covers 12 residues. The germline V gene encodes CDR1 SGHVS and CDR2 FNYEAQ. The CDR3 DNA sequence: TGTGCCAGCAGCTTAGTTCAAGATACGCAGTATTTT. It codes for CASSLVQDTQYF. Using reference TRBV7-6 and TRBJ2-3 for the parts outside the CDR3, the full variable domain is GAGVSQSPRYKVTKRGQDVALRCDPISGHVSLYWYRQALGQGPEFLTYFNYEAQQDKSGLPNDRFSAERPEGSISTLTIQRTEQRDSAMYRCASSLVQDTQYFGPGTRLTVL.

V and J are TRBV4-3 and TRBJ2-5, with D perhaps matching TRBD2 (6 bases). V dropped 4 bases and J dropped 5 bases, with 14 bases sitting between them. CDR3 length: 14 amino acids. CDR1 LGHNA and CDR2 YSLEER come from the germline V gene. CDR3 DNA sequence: TGCGCCAGCAGCCTCTCTAGTGGGGGGGAGACCCAGTACTTC. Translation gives CASSLSSGGETQYF.

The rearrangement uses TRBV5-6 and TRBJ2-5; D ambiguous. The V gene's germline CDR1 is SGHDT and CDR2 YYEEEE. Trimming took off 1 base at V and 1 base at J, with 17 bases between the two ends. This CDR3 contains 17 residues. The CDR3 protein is CASSLSYSKAPQETQYF. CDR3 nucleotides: TGTGCCAGCAGCTTGTCCTATTCGAAAGCCCCCCAAGAGACCCAGTACTTC. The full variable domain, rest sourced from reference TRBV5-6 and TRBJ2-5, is DAGVTQSPTHLIKTRGQQVTLRCSPKSGHDTVSWYQQALGQGPQFIFQYYEEEERQRGNFPDRFSGHQFPNYSSELNVNALLLGDSALYLCASSLSYSKAPQETQYFGPGTRLLVL.

CDR3 bases: TGCAGTGCTAGTGGGTTCGCTAGCGGGAGGGAAGAGACCCAGTACTTC. It codes for CSASGFASGREETQYF. The chain employs TRBV20-1 and TRBJ2-5, with 12 bases fitting TRBD2. The CDR3 sequence is 16 residues long. V shed 3 bases, J shed 3 bases, and the junction held 8 bases outside the gene matches. CDR1 is DFQATT, CDR2 SNEGSKA, per germline (reference sequence).

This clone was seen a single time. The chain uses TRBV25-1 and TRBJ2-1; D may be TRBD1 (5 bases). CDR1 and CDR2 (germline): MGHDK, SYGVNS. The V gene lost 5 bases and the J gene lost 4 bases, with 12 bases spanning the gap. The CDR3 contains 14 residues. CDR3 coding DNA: TGTGCCAGCAGTAGGGGCTATTCTTACAATGAGCAGTTCTTC. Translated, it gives CASSRGYSYNEQFF.

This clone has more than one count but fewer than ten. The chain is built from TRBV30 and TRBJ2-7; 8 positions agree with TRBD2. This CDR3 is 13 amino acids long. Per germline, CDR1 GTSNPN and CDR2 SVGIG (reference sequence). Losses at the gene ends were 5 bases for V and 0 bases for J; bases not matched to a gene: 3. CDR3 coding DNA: TGTGCCTGGGTCGGGAGGGCCTCCTACGAGCAGTACTTC. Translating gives CAWVGRASYEQYF.

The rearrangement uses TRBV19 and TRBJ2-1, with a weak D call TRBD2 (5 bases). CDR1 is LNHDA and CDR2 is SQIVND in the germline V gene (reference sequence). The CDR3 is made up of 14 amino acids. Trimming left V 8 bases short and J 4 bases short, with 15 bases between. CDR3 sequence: CASRSSTGYNEQFF. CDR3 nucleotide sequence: TGTGCCAGTCGAAGCAGTACGGGGTACAATGAGCAGTTCTTC.

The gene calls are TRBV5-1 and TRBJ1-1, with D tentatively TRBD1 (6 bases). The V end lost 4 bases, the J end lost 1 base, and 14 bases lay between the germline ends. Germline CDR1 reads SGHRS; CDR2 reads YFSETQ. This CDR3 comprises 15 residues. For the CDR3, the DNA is TGCGCCAGCAGCGTGGACAGACCTCAGAACACTGAAGCTTTCTTT. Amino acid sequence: CASSVDRPQNTEAFF.

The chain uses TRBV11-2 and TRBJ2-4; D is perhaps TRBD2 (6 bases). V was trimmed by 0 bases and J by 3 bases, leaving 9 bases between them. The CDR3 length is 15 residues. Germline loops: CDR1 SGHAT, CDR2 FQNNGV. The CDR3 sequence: CASSLERTIKNIQYF. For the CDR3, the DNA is TGTGCCAGCAGCTTAGAGCGGACTATCAAAAACATTCAGTACTTC. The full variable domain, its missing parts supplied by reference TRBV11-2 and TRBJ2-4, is EAGVAQSPRYKIIEKRQSVAFWCNPISGHATLYWYQQILGQGPKLLIQFQNNGVVDDSQLPKDRFSAERLKGVDSTLKIQPAKLEDSAVYLCASSLERTIKNIQYFGAGTRLSVL.